This note documents a single T cell receptor beta chain sequence. This record belongs to a study of blood T cell repertoires in COVID-19. As for the study in general: The United States, Italy and Spain were the sources of the acute and convalescent COVID-19 samples.

As handled by the study authors: Amplified reference gene primers provided the basis for estimating nucleated cell counts. Produced via immunoSEQ multiplex PCR; TCRdb's table is partial and in-frame only. That table furnishes V, J and clone size, whereas the DNA furnished D and trimming. The sample lists about 230,000 clones; approximately 82% were seen once. J lost 2 bases, V lost 1 base, and 2 bases had no gene match. The CDR3 consists of 15 residues. The germline CDR1 and CDR2 sequences are SGHTA and FQGNSA. The J gene is TRBJ1-2, the V gene TRBV7-2, with 9 nucleotides matching TRBD1. Material: peripheral blood. This receptor was obtained from a man aged 40-50 years who had recovered from COVID-19. The CDR3 sequence: CASSLVQGANYGYTF. The CDR3 DNA is TGTGCCAGCAGCTTAGTACAGGGGGCAAACTATGGCTACACCTTC.